Listed below are T cell receptor beta chains from one sample, sequenced in a study of T cell responses to AZD1222 COVID-19 vaccine. The data were produced by immunoSEQ multiplex PCR, yet TCRdb's version contains in-frame clones alone and is incomplete. The sample lists 130,000 or so clones; roughly 94% were seen once. The sample here was peripheral blood, taken on day 0 of AZD1222 vaccination. The receptors stem from an adult in good health. The CDR3 runs from the conserved cysteine through the conserved F or W. D genes are given only for firm matches. Expanded clones get a size class; other rows say once, few or many, or leave the size out.

clone size	V gene	D gene	J gene	CDR3 DNA	CDR3 protein
-	TRBV3-1/TRBV3-2	-	TRBJ2-1	TGTGCCAGCAGCCAAGGGGGTAGCAAGAATGAGCAGTTCTTC	CASSQGGSKNEQFF
-	TRBV11-2	-	TRBJ1-1	TGTGCCAGCAGTCCATTTGCCACTGAAGCTTTCTTT	CASSPFATEAFF
-	TRBV7-9	-	TRBJ2-4	TGTGCCAGCAGCGCTAGAACCATTCAGTACTTC	CASSARTIQYF
-	TRBV2	-	TRBJ1-2	TGTGCCAGCGCAGACAGGAACTATGGCTACACCTTC	CASADRNYGYTF
few	TRBV5-6	TRBD2	TRBJ2-7	TGTGCCAGCAGCTTAAGGACTAGCGGATACTACGAGCAGTACTTC	CASSLRTSGYYEQYF
-	TRBV5-1	TRBD2	TRBJ2-5	TGCGCCAGCAGCGAGAGGCCTAGCGGGAGTTCAGAGACCCAGTACTTC	CASSERPSGSSETQYF
-	TRBV6-5	-	TRBJ1-4	TGTGCCAGCAGTTATGCAGGGGCAACTAATGAAAAACTGTTTTTT	CASSYAGATNEKLFF
-	TRBV29-1	TRBD2	TRBJ2-1	TGCAGCGTTCCGCGACTAGCGGGATACAATGAGCAGTTCTTC	CSVPRLAGYNEQFF
-	TRBV28	TRBD2	TRBJ2-3	TGTGCCAGCAGCCGGGGGGGAGATACGCAGTATTTT	CASSRGGDTQYF
-	TRBV5-6	-	TRBJ2-2	TGTGCCAGCAGCAAAGGAAGGGGAAACGCGAACACCGGGGAGCTGTTTTTT	CASSKGRGNANTGELFF
-	TRBV5-1	-	TRBJ2-5	TGCGCCAGCAGCTTACAAGAGACCCAGTACTTC	CASSLQETQYF
-	TRBV4-3	TRBD1	TRBJ2-5	TGCGCCAGCAGCCAAGGGAACAGGGGTCAAGAGACCCAGTACTTC	CASSQGNRGQETQYF
-	TRBV19	TRBD2	TRBJ2-7	TGTGCCAGTAGTGAGGCTCTAGCGGGAGGCCACGAGCAGTACTTC	CASSEALAGGHEQYF
once	TRBV9	-	TRBJ1-3	TGTGCCAGCAGCGTAGCAGTGGGAGCAGAGGCAGGAAACACCATATATTTT	CASSVAVGAEAGNTIYF
-	TRBV4-2	-	TRBJ2-7	TGTGCCAGCAGCCCCCGAACTAGCTCCAACGAGCAGTACTTC	CASSPRTSSNEQYF
-	TRBV28	TRBD1	TRBJ1-2	TGTGCCAGCAGTACCCGACAGGGGCAGGGGTATGGCTACACCTTC	CASSTRQGQGYGYTF
few	TRBV9	-	TRBJ2-7	TGTGCCAGCAGCCCATCCCCCTCGACAGGTTCCCTCTCCTACGAGCAGTACTTC	CASSPSPSTGSLSYEQYF
once	TRBV12-3/TRBV12-4	-	TRBJ1-1	TGTGCCAGCAGTTTAGGTGAAGGGTCAGGGGTGTTCTTT	CASSLGEGSGVFF
few	TRBV3-1/TRBV3-2	-	TRBJ1-2	TGTGCCAGCAGCCCTTCGACAGGCCCCGTAGTAAATGGCTACACCTTC	CASSPSTGPVVNGYTF
-	TRBV2	-	TRBJ1-1	TGTGCCAGCAGTTATGGCACTGAAGCTTTCTTT	CASSYGTEAFF
-	TRBV4-3	-	TRBJ1-2	TGCGCCAGCAGCCCAAAGACAGGCTATGGCTACACCTTC	CASSPKTGYGYTF
-	TRBV9	-	TRBJ2-5	TGTGCCAGCACCCCAACGGGGTTCGTCCAAGAGACCCAGTACTTC	CASTPTGFVQETQYF
-	TRBV27	TRBD2	TRBJ2-3	TGTGCCAGCAGTCCCCTTATAGCGGGAGCAGATACGCAGTATTTT	CASSPLIAGADTQYF
-	TRBV27	-	TRBJ1-1	TGTGCCAGCAGTTTCACCAAGAACACTGAAGCTTTCTTT	CASSFTKNTEAFF
-	TRBV6-5	-	TRBJ2-1	TGTGCCAGCAGCCCCGGAGGGACCGCTCTCAATGAGCAGTTCTTC	CASSPGGTALNEQFF
-	TRBV19	-	TRBJ1-5	TGTGCCAGTAGTCGCCGGACAGATAGCAATCAGCCCCAGCATTTT	CASSRRTDSNQPQHF
-	TRBV11-2	-	TRBJ2-5	TGTGCCAGCAGGCCATTGAAAGGCCCACAAGAGACCCAGTACTTC	CASRPLKGPQETQYF
-	TRBV12-3/TRBV12-4	TRBD1	TRBJ2-7	TGTGCCAGCAGTTACAGGGGATACGAGCAGTACTTC	CASSYRGYEQYF
-	TRBV29-1	-	TRBJ2-1	TGCAGCGAGGGGGTCGACGGCTACAATGAGCAGTTCTTC	CSEGVDGYNEQFF
-	TRBV4-1	-	TRBJ2-1	TGCGCCAGCAGCCAAGACCCAGGGAACTACAATGAGCAGTTCTTC	CASSQDPGNYNEQFF
few	TRBV10-3	TRBD2	TRBJ2-2	TGTGCCATCGGTCTAGCGGCCGGATCGAACACCGGGGAGCTGTTTTTT	CAIGLAAGSNTGELFF
-	TRBV7-9	-	TRBJ1-4	TGTGCCAGCAGCTTGGAGAGCGAAAAACTGTTTTTT	CASSLESEKLFF
-	TRBV28	TRBD1	TRBJ1-5	TGTGCCAGCAGGGACAGGGAAAGTCAGCCCCAGCATTTT	CASRDRESQPQHF
-	TRBV4-1	-	TRBJ2-1	TGCGCCAGCAGCCCCCACGGAGGGAGTAGCGGACCCTACAATGAGCAGTTCTTC	CASSPHGGSSGPYNEQFF
-	TRBV19	-	TRBJ2-7	TGTGCCAGTAGTCGACAGGACGGCTACGAGCAGTACTTC	CASSRQDGYEQYF
-	TRBV4-3	TRBD2	TRBJ2-2	TGCGCCAGCAGCCAAGTTGGACTAGCGGGAGGGCACGGGGAGCTGTTTTTT	CASSQVGLAGGHGELFF
-	TRBV7-9	-	TRBJ1-1	TGTGCCAGCAGCTTAGGTGTCAGCGGACTCCACACTGAAGCTTTCTTT	CASSLGVSGLHTEAFF
-	TRBV5-6	-	TRBJ1-1	TGTGCCAGCAGCTTAAGGGCCCCGGGCACTGAAGCTTTCTTT	CASSLRAPGTEAFF
-	TRBV4-1	-	TRBJ2-2	TGCGCCAGCAGCCTTGGGGTAACGGTCCCGAGCACCGGGGAGCTGTTTTTT	CASSLGVTVPSTGELFF
-	TRBV15	-	TRBJ1-1	TGTGCCACCAGCAGGTCCAATTTGGGTGAAGCTTTCTTT	CATSRSNLGEAFF
-	TRBV27	TRBD2	TRBJ2-1	TGTGCCAGCAGTTTGCGGGGACTAGCTCCGAATGAGCAGTTCTTC	CASSLRGLAPNEQFF
-	TRBV3-1/TRBV3-2	-	TRBJ1-1	TGTGCCAGCAGCCAAGGGGCGGGGGACACTGAAGCTTTCTTT	CASSQGAGDTEAFF